Each of the 10 T cell receptor beta chains below was sequenced from the same sample in a study of cytomegalovirus exposure and HLA in healthy donors. The table came from immunoSEQ multiplex PCR; TCRdb's copy has only in-frame clones and leaves some out. The sample shows 220,000 or so clones, roughly 80% of them seen only once. The sample comprised PBMCs. The receptor set was obtained from a young woman in good health and CMV-seronegative.

V usage is TRBV11-2 and J usage is TRBJ1-5; D is unresolved. In germline, CDR1 is SGHAT, CDR2 FQNNGV. This CDR3 contains 12 residues. Trimming shortened V by 4 bases and J by 9 bases, and 10 bases separated the two germline ends. CDR3: CASSSGSTPQHF. CDR3 DNA sequence: TGTGCCAGCAGCTCGGGAAGCACGCCCCAGCATTTT. The variable domain in full, with the rest retrieved from reference TRBV11-2 and TRBJ1-5, is EAGVAQSPRYKIIEKRQSVAFWCNPISGHATLYWYQQILGQGPKLLIQFQNNGVVDDSQLPKDRFSAERLKGVDSTLKIQPAKLEDSAVYLCASSSGSTPQHFGDGTRLSIL.

The chain uses TRBV6-1 and TRBJ2-7; TRBD1 aligns across 8 bases. This CDR3 has 13 residues. Trimming at V came to 6 bases and at J to 1 base, leaving 2 bases not matched to a gene. Germline CDR1 MNHNS, CDR2 SASEGT. Here the CDR3 DNA reads TGTGCCAGCAGCAGACAGGGGTCCTACGAGCAGTACTTC. Its translation: CASSRQGSYEQYF.

This chain connects TRBV27 to TRBJ1-1; no clear D gene. The V end lost 5 bases, the J end lost 4 bases, and 8 bases lay between the germline ends. In germline, CDR1 is MNHEY, CDR2 SMNVEV (reference sequence). The CDR3 consists of 12 residues. This CDR3 reads CASSTSGTEAFF. CDR3 in DNA: TGTGCCAGCAGTACGTCCGGCACTGAAGCTTTCTTT.

This chain links TRBV20-1 with TRBJ2-7; D tentatively fits TRBD1 or TRBD2 (5 bases each). The length of the CDR3 is 10 residues. The V gene's germline CDR1 is DFQATT and CDR2 SNEGSKA (reference sequence). Trimming took off 3 bases at V and 7 bases at J, with 7 bases between the two ends. For the CDR3, the DNA is TGCAGTGCTAGTTGGGGGGAGCAGTACTTC. This encodes CSASWGEQYF.

J is TRBJ2-1 and V is TRBV10-1; 8 bases match TRBD2. J was trimmed by 8 bases and V by 2 bases; bases with no gene match: 5. Germline V CDR1 and CDR2: WNHNN, SYGVQD (reference sequence). The CDR3 covers 14 residues. The CDR3 DNA follows: TGCGCCAGCAGTGAGGGGACTAGGGGTGATGAGCAGTTCTTC. This sequence encodes CASSEGTRGDEQFF.

V usage is TRBV28 and J usage is TRBJ2-1; maybe TRBD1 (7 bases). The CDR3 sequence is 16 residues long. Trimming stripped 3 bases from V and 2 bases from J, with 14 bases between. Germline assignment: CDR1 MDHEN and CDR2 SYDVKM. CDR3 region: CASSFGGQTTYNEQFF. The CDR3 bases are TGTGCCAGCAGTTTCGGGGGACAGACAACCTACAATGAGCAGTTCTTC.

The chain is built from TRBV15 and TRBJ1-4; D remains unclear. CDR1 LNHNV and CDR2 YYDKDF come from the germline V gene (reference sequence). V was pared by 7 bases and J by 5 bases, with 20 bases between. The CDR3 covers 16 residues. In DNA, the CDR3 is TGTGCCACCATCGATACAAGGGCGGTGAGAAATGAAAAACTGTTTTTT. It is translated as CATIDTRAVRNEKLFF.

A word on this clone: This same CDR3 is encoded by further DNA sequences in the sample. The chain couples TRBV27 to TRBJ2-7; no firm D call. Germline V gene sequence: CDR1 MNHEY, CDR2 SMNVEV (reference sequence). The V and J ends lost 4 bases and 1 base respectively, with 5 bases between them. CDR3 length equals 12 residues. In nucleotides, the CDR3 is TGTGCCAGCAGTTCCCGGTCCTACGAGCAGTACTTC. Encoded protein: CASSSRSYEQYF.

The V and J genes are TRBV9 and TRBJ2-7; D is undetermined. The CDR3 runs to 15 residues. V shed 4 bases and J shed 2 bases, with 16 bases lying between them. Germline V gene lookup returns CDR1 SGDLS and CDR2 YYNGEE. CDR3 nucleotide sequence: TGTGCCAGCAGCTCAGGTAACAGCGCAGCCTACGAGCAGTACTTC. Amino acids: CASSSGNSAAYEQYF.

The chain links TRBV9 to TRBJ2-1; 7 bases are a match to TRBD2. The germline gives CDR1 SGDLS, CDR2 YYNGEE. Germline trimming cut 0 bases from V and 6 bases from J; bases unmatched to any gene: 6. This CDR3 contains 15 residues. The DNA of the CDR3 is TGTGCCAGCAGCGTAGCTAGCGGCAACCTCAATGAGCAGTTCTTC. Its protein is CASSVASGNLNEQFF.